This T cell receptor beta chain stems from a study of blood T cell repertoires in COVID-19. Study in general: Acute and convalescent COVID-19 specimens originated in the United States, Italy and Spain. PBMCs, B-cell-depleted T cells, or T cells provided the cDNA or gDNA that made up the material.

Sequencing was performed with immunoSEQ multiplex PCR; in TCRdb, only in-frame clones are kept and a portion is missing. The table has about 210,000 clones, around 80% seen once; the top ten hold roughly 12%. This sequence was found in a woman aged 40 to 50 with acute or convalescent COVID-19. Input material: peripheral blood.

The CDR3 sequence: CASGTSDGGVNEKLFF. In DNA form, the CDR3 reads TGTGCCAGCGGAACTTCTGATGGGGGCGTCAATGAAAAACTGTTTTTT. The rearrangement joins TRBV3-1 (or the pseudogene TRBV3-2) to TRBJ1-4, with D tentatively TRBD1 (6 bases). The CDR3 spans 16 residues. Germline assignment: CDR1 LGHDT and CDR2 YNNKEL (reference sequence). Trimming shortened V by 8 bases and J by 5 bases, and 21 bases separated the two germline ends.